The clone carrying this TCR beta chain was seen many times. Antigen: not known. Regarding time point: longitudinal time-point 1 (baseline). These data originate in a study of neurological immune-mediated disorders. Broader study findings: Subjects shared no identical expanded-clone CDR3 amino acid sequences, suggesting private TCR-beta repertoires in all groups.

Each TCR transcript was tagged with a 10-nucleotide random UMI during 5'RACE. One entry per CDR3 protein, called by TCRdb with MiXCR from the 5' RACE reads. The sample contains tens of thousands of distinct CDR3 sequences, 10% of which appear only once. The V end was cut by 7 bases, the J end by 7 bases, with 11 bases between. This CDR3 comprises 12 residues. Germline assignment: CDR1 MNHNS and CDR2 SASEGT. This sequence was found in a man aged 25 to 45 in good health. The chain recombines TRBV6-1 with TRBJ1-5, with a tentative D call TRBD1 (6 bases). The sample comprised PBMCs. CDR3 loop: CASTGDNQPQHF. The DNA of the CDR3 is TGTGCCAGCACAGGGGATAACCAGCCCCAGCATTTT.